This T cell receptor (beta chain) was profiled in a study of T cell responses to AZD1222 COVID-19 vaccine. Background on the study: Samples with a second dose at about 4 or about 12 weeks were pooled together.

Method: immunoSEQ multiplex PCR; TCRdb's copy keeps in-frame clones and lacks some. The sample consists of roughly 66,000 clones, 82% of them appearing once. Regarding this clone: Its antigen is still unknown.

Overall study findings and caveats: Most donors were white British and more were female, and clonal diversity was possibly underestimated. Vaccination with two AZD1222 doses was followed by a rise in Spike-specific TCR breadth and depth.

This TCR derives from an adult in good health. Sequences were derived from peripheral blood, sampled on day 0 of AZD1222 vaccination.

CDR3 sequence reads: CASRAGSYGYTF. In DNA form, the CDR3 reads TGTGCCAGCAGGGCGGGCAGCTATGGCTACACCTTC. The rearrangement uses TRBV2 and TRBJ1-2; D gene ambiguous. The CDR3 spans 12 residues. The germline V gene encodes CDR1 SNHLY and CDR2 FYNNEI. Trimming removed 6 bases at V and 4 bases at J, with 9 bases between.